This T cell receptor beta chain was captured in a study of blood T cell repertoires in COVID-19. About the study: The cDNA or gDNA used as material had been derived from T cells, B-cell-depleted T cells, or PBMCs.

J lost 2 bases, V lost 1 base, and 4 bases had no gene match. Germline values: CDR1 LGHNA, CDR2 YNFKEQ. The CDR3 spans 16 residues. Ages ranged from about 18 to 100 years, with residence in around 24 US areas. Methods used by the authors: Reference gene primers were amplified, and this amplification served to estimate nucleated cell counts. Sequenced by immunoSEQ multiplex PCR; TCRdb stores in-frame clones only, minus some. That table is the source of V, J and clone size, and D and trimming were worked out from the DNA. The repertoire holds under 300,000 clones, with just over 90% as singletons. The sequenced sample was PBMCs or T cells enriched from blood (not recorded which). The chain couples TRBV4-2 to TRBJ2-5; TRBD2 matches 10 bases. This clonotype originated in a woman in her thirties or forties with acute COVID-19. Here the CDR3 reads CASSQGTSGLQETQYF. The CDR3 DNA sequence: TGTGCCAGCAGCCAAGGGACTAGCGGACTACAAGAGACCCAGTACTTC.